This TCR beta chain derives from a study of tumor-infiltrating lymphocytes in primary liver carcinoma. The study, taken as a whole, reports: No more than about 8-24% of top clones could be seen in all five tumor regions.

For this clonotype: What it recognizes is unknown. The junction differs from germline at one of its ends, possibly a read error.

From unsorted bulk tissue weighing about 18-30 mg, DNA and RNA were co-extracted. Total RNA (about 500 ng) served as template for TCR beta cDNA synthesis primed by a constant-region primer. Each TCR beta library was derived from three nested multiplex PCR rounds that employed slightly modified ARM-PCR. Investigators reported that the first two PCR rounds, at 10 cycles each, used TRBV1-TRBV30 forward primers with a C-beta reverse primer. TCRdb re-called the multiplex PCR reads with MiXCR, one entry per CDR3 protein. The data show about 78,000 distinct CDR3 sequences, 70% to 80% seen once. CDR1 is LGHNA and CDR2 is YNFKEQ in the germline V gene. This CDR3 region has 18 residues.

The sample was liver tumor tissue from sampling region 4. Stated subset: tumor region T4, right-lateral pole. This sequence was found in a woman aged 55-69 years with primary liver carcinoma and hepatitis B virus infection. The chain is built from TRBV4-2 and TRBJ2-3; 16 bases fit TRBD2. The CDR3 sequence: CASNRGLAGGPATDTQCF. In DNA, the CDR3 is TGTGCCAGCAACCGGGGACTAGCGGGAGGGCCAGCTACAGATACGCAGTGTTTT.